This T cell receptor (beta chain) came from a study of PD-1 blockade in mismatch repair-deficient tumors. Every patient had mismatch repair deficiency by PCR or immunohistochemistry. Three pembrolizumab responders had their TCRs sequenced. Germline CDR1 reads MDHEN; CDR2 reads SYDVKM. V was clipped by 8 bases and J by 4 bases, with 14 bases between them. The CDR3 has 13 amino acids. Study results and caveats: Rapid post-treatment expansion, then contraction, generally preceding radiologic response, marked tumor-resident clones.

As for this clone: Its cognate antigen is unknown.

Using immunoSEQ multiplex PCR, the repertoire was profiled, and TCRdb retains in-frame clones only, with some absent. This sample has more than 8,500 clones; 85% occur once, and the top ten carry 0.97%. This sample comprised PBMCs, obtained 46 weeks after starting pembrolizumab. This TCR was recovered from an adult with mismatch repair-deficient cancer. The chain is built from TRBV28 and TRBJ1-1; no reliable D call. CDR3 in amino acids: CASLRWESTEAFF. The CDR3 nucleotides read TGTGCCAGCCTAAGGTGGGAGAGCACTGAAGCTTTCTTT.